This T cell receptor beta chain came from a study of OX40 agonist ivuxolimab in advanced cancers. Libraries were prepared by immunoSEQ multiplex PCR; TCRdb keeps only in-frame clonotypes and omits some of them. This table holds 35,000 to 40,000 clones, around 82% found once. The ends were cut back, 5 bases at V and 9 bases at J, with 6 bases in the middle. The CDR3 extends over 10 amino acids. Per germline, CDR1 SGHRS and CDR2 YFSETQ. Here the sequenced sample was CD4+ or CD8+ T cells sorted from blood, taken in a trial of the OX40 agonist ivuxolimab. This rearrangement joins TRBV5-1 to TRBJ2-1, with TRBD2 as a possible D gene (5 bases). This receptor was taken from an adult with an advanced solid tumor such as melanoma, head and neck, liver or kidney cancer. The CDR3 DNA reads TGCGCCAGCAGTGGAGGTGAGCAGTTCTTC. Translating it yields CASSGGEQFF. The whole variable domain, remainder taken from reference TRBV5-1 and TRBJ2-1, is KAGVTQTPRYLIKTRGQQVTLSCSPISGHRSVSWYQQTPGQGLQFLFEYFSETQRNKGNFPGRFSGRQFSNSRSEMNVSTLELGDSALYLCASSGGEQFFGPGTRLTVL.